A single sample gave rise to the 20 T cell receptor beta chains below, sequenced in a study of T cells in localized non-small cell lung cancer. This table comes from immunoSEQ multiplex PCR, and its TCRdb copy is limited to in-frame clones, with some not included. This sample has a few thousand clones, with roughly 24% found just once. The sample consisted of lung tumor tissue, taken before any cancer treatment. The source is an older female donor with stage II lung adenocarcinoma.

The genes are TRBV5-1 and TRBJ2-7; 9 nucleotides agree with TRBD2. Per the germline V gene, CDR1 is SGHRS and CDR2 is YFSETQ. The CDR3 runs 15 residues. The trim removed 2 bases at V and 3 bases at J, leaving 6 bases unmatched. CDR3 DNA: TGCGCCAGCAGCTTTAGCGGGAGATCCTTCTACGAGCAGTACTTC. Amino acid sequence: CASSFSGRSFYEQYF. Based on the CDR3 plus reference TRBV5-1 and TRBJ2-7, the full variable domain is KAGVTQTPRYLIKTRGQQVTLSCSPISGHRSVSWYQQTPGQGLQFLFEYFSETQRNKGNFPGRFSGRQFSNSRSEMNVSTLELGDSALYLCASSFSGRSFYEQYFGPGTRLTVT.

This chain connects TRBV9 to TRBJ2-1; D could derive from TRBD1 or TRBD2 (5 bases each). V was trimmed by 5 bases and J by 5 bases, leaving 23 bases between them. CDR3 length: 17 amino acids. Germline CDR1 and CDR2: SGDLS and YYNGEE. This CDR3 reads CASSEDSGLPRDNEQFF. DNA for the CDR3: TGTGCCAGCAGTGAAGACAGCGGTTTACCCCGAGACAATGAGCAGTTCTTC.

This clone has just a few counts. This rearrangement joins TRBV2 to TRBJ1-3, with TRBD1 identical over 7 bases. V dropped 11 bases and J dropped 2; count of bases not matched to a gene: 6. The CDR3 length is 13 residues. Per germline, CDR1 SNHLY and CDR2 FYNNEI. This CDR3 reads CAFQGGPGNTIYF. The CDR3 DNA is TGTGCCTTTCAGGGGGGTCCTGGAAACACCATATATTTT.

This chain links TRBV14 with TRBJ1-1, with D possibly matching TRBD1 (6 bases). CDR3 size: 16 residues. Germline CDR1 SGHDN, CDR2 FVKESK. The V end lost 1 base, the J end lost 3 bases, and 15 bases lay between the germline ends. Here the CDR3 reads CASSQARGGAYTEAFF. CDR3 nucleotides: TGTGCCAGCAGCCAAGCTAGGGGGGGAGCGTACACTGAAGCTTTCTTT.

With respect to this clone: Other nucleotide sequences in the sample specify the same CDR3. The gene calls are TRBV12-5 and TRBJ2-3; 8 nucleotides agree with TRBD2. The CDR3 covers 12 residues. The ends lost 7 bases at V and 3 bases at J; junction bases unmatched: 0. Germline CDR1 is LGHNT and CDR2 is FRNRAP. The CDR3 loop reads CASAGGTDTQYF. CDR3 nucleotide sequence: TGTGCTAGTGCGGGGGGGACAGATACGCAGTATTTT. The variable domain in full, with the rest retrieved from reference TRBV12-5 and TRBJ2-3, is DARVTQTPRHKVTEMGQEVTMRCQPILGHNTVFWYRQTMMQGLELLAYFRNRAPLDDSGMPKDRFSAEMPDATLATLKIQPSEPRDSAVYFCASAGGTDTQYFGPGTRLTVL.

V usage is TRBV6-8 and J usage is TRBJ1-5; tentative D call: TRBD1 (6 bases). V gave up 5 bases and J gave up 1 base, with 21 bases separating them. Germline values: CDR1 MNHGY, CDR2 SAAAGT. CDR3 length: 18 residues. CDR3 DNA sequence: TGTGCCAGCAGTCCTTATCTCGACAGGCCTCAGAGCAATCAGCCCCAGCATTTT. The encoded protein is CASSPYLDRPQSNQPQHF.

This clone is medium-sized. The chain employs TRBV11-3 and TRBJ1-2, with a weak D call TRBD1 (6 bases). Germline-derived CDR1 and CDR2 are SGHNT and YENEEA. V was cut by 0 bases and J by 6 bases, with 17 bases left in between. The CDR3 sequence is 16 residues long. CDR3 sequence (DNA): TGTGCCAGCAGCTTAGATCTGGGGGGCGGAGCCGATGGCTACACCTTC. This sequence encodes CASSLDLGGGADGYTF.

This clone has only a few counts. The chain combines TRBV9 with TRBJ1-2, with 7 bases fitting TRBD1. The CDR3 sequence is 16 residues long. Trimming at V came to 4 bases and at J to 8 bases, leaving 17 bases not matched to a gene. Germline values: CDR1 SGDLS, CDR2 YYNGEE. The CDR3 here is CASSPFDREGHYGYTF. Here the CDR3 DNA reads TGTGCCAGCAGCCCTTTCGACAGGGAGGGTCATTACGGCTACACCTTC. Using reference TRBV9 and TRBJ1-2 for the parts outside the CDR3, the full variable domain is DSGVTQTPKHLITATGQRVTLRCSPRSGDLSVYWYQQSLDQGLQFLIQYYNGEERAKGNILERFSAQQFPDLHSELNLSSLELGDSALYFCASSPFDREGHYGYTFGSGTRLTVV.

The J gene is TRBJ1-2, the V gene TRBV12-5; possibly TRBD1 for D (5 bases). CDR1 and CDR2 (germline): LGHNT, FRNRAP. The V end was cut by 0 bases, the J end by 6 bases, with 8 bases between. The CDR3 has 13 residues. The CDR3 loop reads CASGLVGGDGYTF. The DNA of the CDR3 is TGTGCTAGTGGTTTGGTGGGAGGGGATGGCTACACCTTC.

Judged by abundance, this clone is medium-sized (0.01 to 0.1%). One end of the junction does not line up with germline, which may come from a read error. The J gene is TRBJ2-3, the V gene TRBV11-3, with TRBD1 matching 8 bases. CDR3 length equals 15 residues. Germline lookup yields CDR1 SGHNT and CDR2 YENEEA. The CDR3 region has the DNA TGTGCTAGCAGCACCGGGACAGGTCCCACAGATACGCAGTATTTT. This translates into CASSTGTGPTDTQYF. The full variable domain, its missing parts supplied by reference TRBV11-3 and TRBJ2-3, is EAGVVQSPRYKIIEKKQPVAFWCNPISGHNTLYWYLQNLGQGPELLIRYENEEAVDDSQLPKDRFSAERLKGVDSTLKIQPAELGDSAVYLCASSTGTGPTDTQYFGPGTRLTVL.

This clone was observed a few times. V usage is TRBV28 and J usage is TRBJ2-7; D is uncertain. The germline V gene has CDR1 MDHEN and CDR2 SYDVKM. This CDR3 is 12 amino acids long. V was trimmed by 2 bases and J by 2 bases, leaving 4 bases between them. The CDR3 loop is CASSLITYEQYF. CDR3 sequence (DNA): TGTGCCAGCAGTTTAATTACCTACGAGCAGTACTTC. The full variable domain, in which reference TRBV28 and TRBJ2-7 provide the parts outside the CDR3, is DVKVTQSSRYLVKRTGEKVFLECVQDMDHENMFWYRQDPGLGLRLIYFSYDVKMKEKGDIPEGYSVSREKKERFSLILESASTNQTSMYLCASSLITYEQYFGPGTRLTVT.

This clone was seen a handful of times. The chain uses TRBV7-2 and TRBJ1-1; D unclear. Germline V gene data show CDR1 as SGHTA and CDR2 as FQGNSA. The CDR3 loop spans 13 amino acids. The V end lost 0 bases, the J end lost 7 bases, and 9 bases lay between the germline ends. CDR3: CASSLAGGYEAFF. In nucleotides, the CDR3 is TGTGCCAGCAGCTTAGCGGGTGGATATGAAGCTTTCTTT.

This clone was observed a few times. The CDR3 is CASSQTMSTSGDKPAYTF. The DNA of the CDR3 is TGCGCCAGCAGCCAAACGATGTCTACGTCGGGCGATAAACCGGCCTACACCTTC. J is TRBJ1-2 and V is TRBV4-1, with D unclear. Trimming left V 2 bases short and J 10 bases short, with 29 bases between. The CDR3 covers 18 residues. The V gene's germline CDR1 is MGHRA and CDR2 YSYEKL.

The genes are TRBV10-2 and TRBJ1-2; D is perhaps TRBD1 (5 bases). Deletions cut 0 bases from V and 4 bases from J, with 12 bases between. There are 15 residues in the CDR3. Per germline, CDR1 WSHSY and CDR2 SAAADI. The CDR3 sequence is CASSESGRKTYGYTF. The CDR3 region has the DNA TGCGCCAGCAGTGAGTCGGGGCGGAAGACCTATGGCTACACCTTC.

The rearrangement joins TRBV7-5 to TRBJ2-3; the DNA was not compared with TRBD1, the D call given in the table. TRBV7-5 is a documented pseudogene. This CDR3 spans 15 amino acids. In DNA, the CDR3 is TGTGCCAGCAGCCTGCAGGGGGCCCTCACAGATACGCAGTATTTT. Amino acids: CASSLQGALTDTQYF.

The rearrangement joins TRBV18 to TRBJ1-1; 8 positions match TRBD1. The CDR3 is made up of 14 amino acids. Germline values: CDR1 KGHSH, CDR2 LQKENI. Losses at the gene ends were 4 bases for V and 4 bases for J; bases not matched to a gene: 5. CDR3 sequence: CASSLEDRATEAFF. The CDR3 DNA sequence: TGTGCCAGCTCACTAGAGGACAGGGCCACTGAAGCTTTCTTT. The full variable domain, completed using reference TRBV18 and TRBJ1-1, is NAGVMQNPRHLVRRRGQEARLRCSPMKGHSHVYWYRQLPEEGLKFMVYLQKENIIDESGMPKERFSAEFPKEGPSILRIQQVVRGDSAAYFCASSLEDRATEAFFGQGTRLTVV.

This clone was seen only a few times. The V call is TRBV11-3, the J call TRBJ1-1, with D possibly being TRBD1 (5 bases). There are 15 residues in the CDR3. Germline V gene data show CDR1 as SGHNT and CDR2 as YENEEA. V dropped 3 bases and J dropped 3 bases, with 14 bases sitting between them. For the CDR3, the DNA is TGTGCCAGCAGCTTGGGGTGGGGCGGAGACACTGAAGCTTTCTTT. Protein: CASSLGWGGDTEAFF. Filled out from reference TRBV11-3 and TRBJ1-1, the complete variable domain reads EAGVVQSPRYKIIEKKQPVAFWCNPISGHNTLYWYLQNLGQGPELLIRYENEEAVDDSQLPKDRFSAERLKGVDSTLKIQPAELGDSAVYLCASSLGWGGDTEAFFGQGTRLTVV.

This clone is termed large. The chain recombines TRBV28 with TRBJ1-1; a possible D gene is TRBD1 (5 bases). Germline values: CDR1 MDHEN, CDR2 SYDVKM. V was clipped by 6 bases and J by 1 base, with 15 bases between them. The CDR3 is 15 amino acids. The CDR3 nucleotides read TGTGCCAGCAGACTGTCAGGGTTCTGGAACACTGAAGCTTTCTTT. Translation: CASRLSGFWNTEAFF.

In its sample, this clone was seen a few times. V usage is TRBV19 and J usage is TRBJ2-2; maybe TRBD2 (5 bases). The germline gives CDR1 LNHDA, CDR2 SQIVND (reference sequence). This CDR3 has 16 residues. V gave up 7 bases and J gave up 5 bases, with 20 bases separating them. CDR3 coding DNA: TGTGCCAGTAACCCCTCCGGGAACTTAGGGACCGGGGAGCTGTTTTTT. Translation gives CASNPSGNLGTGELFF.

This clone was observed a handful of times. The chain is built from TRBV11-3 and TRBJ1-4; D is ambiguous. V lost 1 base and J lost 1, with 7 bases in between. This CDR3 has 15 amino acids. CDR1 is SGHNT, CDR2 YENEEA, per germline. DNA for the CDR3: TGTGCCAGCAGCTTAGGCGAGGGAACTAATGAAAAACTGTTTTTT. Its protein is CASSLGEGTNEKLFF.